These T cell receptor beta chains were read from a single sample in a study of PD-1 blockade in mismatch repair-deficient tumors. TCRdb's copy holds only in-frame clones and misses some; the assay was immunoSEQ multiplex PCR. The sample yields about 100,000 clones, over 75% seen once. The sample was peripheral blood, taken approximately 36 weeks after starting pembrolizumab. These receptors originate from an adult with mismatch repair-deficient cancer. Each CDR3 is given with its conserved first and last residue. A D gene is named only where the DNA matches it firmly. Only part of the rows carry a size: once, few, many, or a class if the clone is expanded.

TRBJ2-1,TRBV10-3,once,TRBD2,CAISGTSGAYNEQFF,TGTGCCATCAGCGGGACTAGCGGGGCCTACAATGAGCAGTTCTTC
TRBJ1-1,TRBV30,NA,NA,CAWSGSRNTEAFF,TGTGCCTGGAGTGGGAGCAGGAACACTGAAGCTTTCTTT
TRBJ2-7,TRBV9,NA,NA,CASSVVDGSYEQYF,TGTGCCAGCAGCGTAGTCGATGGATCCTACGAGCAGTACTTC
TRBJ2-7,TRBV28,NA,TRBD1,CASSTGTGFSYEQYF,TGTGCCAGCTCTACGGGGACAGGGTTTTCCTACGAGCAGTACTTC
TRBJ2-1,TRBV11-3,many,TRBD2,CASSLGGGSGGGYNEQFF,TGTGCCAGCAGCTTAGGAGGTGGGAGCGGGGGGGGTTACAATGAGCAGTTCTTC
TRBJ2-3,TRBV2,NA,NA,CAREKEGDTQYF,TGTGCCAGAGAAAAGGAAGGAGATACGCAGTATTTT
TRBJ1-1,TRBV27,NA,TRBD1,CASSFLIPGQGAEAFF,TGTGCCAGCAGTTTTCTCATTCCGGGACAGGGGGCTGAAGCTTTCTTT
TRBJ2-7,TRBV7-3,many,TRBD1,CASSPDRGLGGEQYF,TGTGCCAGCAGCCCGGACAGGGGGCTGGGGGGTGAGCAGTACTTC
TRBJ1-2,TRBV14,NA,NA,CASSQGVAGYYGYTF,TGTGCCAGCAGCCAAGGCGTTGCAGGATACTATGGCTACACCTTC
TRBJ2-7,TRBV19,once,TRBD2,CASSSPGLAGLAEQYF,TGTGCCAGTAGTTCTCCGGGACTAGCGGGGCTTGCCGAGCAGTACTTC
TRBJ2-1,TRBV11-2,NA,TRBD1,CASSSPTGFPPEQFF,TGTGCCAGCAGCTCTCCGACAGGGTTTCCCCCGGAGCAGTTCTTC
TRBJ2-5,TRBV14,NA,NA,CASSQVRGTSWETQYF,TGTGCCAGCAGCCAAGTAAGGGGAACTAGCTGGGAGACCCAGTACTTC
TRBJ2-1,TRBV5-1,NA,NA,CASSVRGADNEQFF,TGCGCCAGCAGCGTGAGAGGTGCGGACAATGAGCAGTTCTTC
TRBJ2-2,TRBV5-1,NA,NA,CASSIAPTDNTGELFF,TGCGCCAGCAGCATAGCACCGACGGATAACACCGGGGAGCTGTTTTTT
TRBJ1-2,TRBV6-6,few,TRBD1,CASSPGQAFGYTF,TGTGCCAGCAGTCCGGGACAGGCTTTTGGCTACACCTTC
TRBJ2-7,TRBV30,NA,TRBD2,CAWSSGGGFYEQYF,TGTGCCTGGAGTTCTGGCGGGGGATTCTACGAGCAGTACTTC
TRBJ1-3,TRBV18,NA,NA,CASSEWGNGNTIYF,TGTGCCAGCTCCGAGTGGGGCAATGGAAACACCATATATTTT
TRBJ2-5,TRBV2,NA,TRBD2,CASSGWTSGGETQYF,TGTGCCAGCAGTGGTTGGACTAGCGGGGGGGAGACCCAGTACTTC
TRBJ1-1,TRBV27,NA,TRBD1,CASNVGGTGVTEAFF,TGTGCCAGCAACGTCGGGGGGACAGGGGTGACTGAAGCTTTCTTT
TRBJ2-1,TRBV7-9,NA,NA,CASSLALSYNEQFF,TGTGCCAGCAGCTTAGCACTCTCCTACAATGAGCAGTTCTTC
TRBJ1-5,TRBV7-9,NA,NA,CASSLGEAQPQHF,TGTGCCAGCAGCTTAGGGGAAGCTCAGCCCCAGCATTTT
TRBJ2-1,TRBV20-1,NA,NA,CSATRDNEQFF,TGCAGTGCGACGAGAGACAATGAGCAGTTCTTC
TRBJ1-2,TRBV4-2,NA,NA,CASNPTFSGYGYTF,TGTGCCAGCAACCCCACCTTCTCGGGCTATGGCTACACCTTC
TRBJ2-2,TRBV9,NA,TRBD1,CASSVAGDSITGELFF,TGTGCCAGCAGCGTAGCCGGGGACAGCATCACCGGGGAGCTGTTTTTT
TRBJ2-3,TRBV7-2,NA,TRBD2,CASSLDRGRVDTQYF,TGTGCCAGCAGCTTAGACCGCGGGAGAGTCGATACGCAGTATTTT
TRBJ2-1,TRBV11-3,NA,TRBD2,CASSPRLAGGTRDEQFF,TGTGCCAGCAGCCCTAGACTAGCGGGAGGGACGAGGGATGAGCAGTTCTTC
TRBJ2-1,TRBV21-1,NA,NA,CASSKEGGLAEEGILFF,TGTGCCAGCAGCAAAGAGGGGGGACTAGCGGAAGAGGGGATTTTGTTCTTC
TRBJ2-7,TRBV19,NA,TRBD1,CASSIDHRQGYEQYF,TGTGCCAGTAGTATAGATCATAGACAGGGCTACGAGCAGTACTTC
TRBJ2-7,TRBV4-2,NA,TRBD2,CASSLGLAGEVGF,TGTGCCAGCAGCCTGGGACTAGCGGGAGAGGTGGGGTTC
TRBJ2-2,TRBV4-1,NA,NA,CASSQVGLFTGELFF,TGCGCCAGCAGCCAAGTGGGACTCTTCACCGGGGAGCTGTTTTTT
TRBJ1-1,TRBV7-2,NA,NA,CASSPSGRRMNTEAFF,TGTGCCAGCAGCCCTTCGGGCCGTAGAATGAACACTGAAGCTTTCTTT
TRBJ2-7,TRBV6-1,NA,TRBD1,CASSEGQGVSYEQYF,TGTGCCAGCAGTGAAGGGCAGGGGGTTTCCTACGAGCAGTACTTC
TRBJ1-1,TRBV6-1,NA,NA,CASSPGVRATEAFF,TGTGCCAGCAGTCCAGGGGTTAGGGCCACTGAAGCTTTCTTT
TRBJ2-7,TRBV27,NA,TRBD1,CASSLYRGPNEQYF,TGTGCCAGCAGTTTATACAGGGGGCCGAACGAGCAGTACTTC
TRBJ2-7,TRBV5-1,NA,TRBD1,CASSLGTVSYEQYF,TGCGCCAGCAGCTTAGGGACAGTGTCCTACGAGCAGTACTTC
TRBJ1-2,TRBV6-5,few,TRBD1,CASSLDRGDGYTF,TGTGCCAGCAGTCTCGACAGGGGAGATGGCTACACCTTC
TRBJ1-1,TRBV2,few,NA,CASSSFTRNTEAFF,TGTGCCAGCAGTAGCTTTACAAGGAACACTGAAGCTTTCTTT
TRBJ2-7,TRBV27,few,NA,CASSSGLHEQYF,TGTGCCAGCAGTTCGGGTTTGCACGAGCAGTACTTC
TRBJ2-3,TRBV5-6,NA,NA,CASSLARSTDTQYF,TGTGCCAGCAGCTTGGCCCGGTCCACAGATACGCAGTATTTT
TRBJ2-1,TRBV11-3,NA,TRBD2,CASSLGGTHIFF,TGTGCCAGCAGCTTGGGGGGGACCCACATTTTCTTC
TRBJ1-1,TRBV2,NA,NA,CASSGQGNTEAFF,TGTGCCAGCAGTGGTCAGGGGAACACTGAAGCTTTCTTT
TRBJ2-7,TRBV7-2,NA,NA,CASSWDPYEQYF,TGTGCCAGCAGCTGGGACCCTTACGAGCAGTACTTC
TRBJ2-1,TRBV7-2,NA,TRBD1,CASRDRSGSYNEQFF,TGTGCCAGCCGGGACAGGAGTGGGAGCTACAATGAGCAGTTCTTC
TRBJ2-1,TRBV5-4,NA,TRBD2,CASSLGLAGLNEQFF,TGTGCCAGCAGCTTGGGACTAGCGGGGCTCAATGAGCAGTTCTTC
TRBJ2-7,TRBV7-9,NA,TRBD1,CASSADRDSYEQYF,TGTGCCAGCAGCGCGGACAGGGACTCCTACGAGCAGTACTTC
TRBJ2-7,TRBV27,NA,NA,CASSFSSVAYEQYF,TGTGCCAGCAGTTTTAGTTCGGTCGCCTACGAGCAGTACTTC
TRBJ2-7,TRBV7-8,NA,NA,CASSPQGYPDVYEQYF,TGTGCCAGCAGCCCCCAAGGGTACCCGGATGTCTACGAGCAGTACTTC
TRBJ1-1,TRBV6-7,NA,NA,CASSYISLKGYTEAFF,TGTGCCAGCAGTTACATCTCCTTGAAAGGGTACACTGAAGCTTTCTTT
TRBJ2-7,TRBV7-9,NA,TRBD2,CASSSGLAASYEQYF,TGTGCCAGCAGCTCCGGACTAGCAGCTAGCTACGAGCAGTACTTC
TRBJ2-7,TRBV29-1,NA,NA,CSVVGRSSYEQYF,TGCAGCGTGGTGGGCAGGTCCTCCTACGAGCAGTACTTC
TRBJ2-6,TRBV5-1,NA,TRBD2,CASSLDLAGVRGANVLTF,TGCGCCAGCAGCTTGGATCTAGCGGGAGTTCGTGGGGCCAACGTCCTGACTTTC